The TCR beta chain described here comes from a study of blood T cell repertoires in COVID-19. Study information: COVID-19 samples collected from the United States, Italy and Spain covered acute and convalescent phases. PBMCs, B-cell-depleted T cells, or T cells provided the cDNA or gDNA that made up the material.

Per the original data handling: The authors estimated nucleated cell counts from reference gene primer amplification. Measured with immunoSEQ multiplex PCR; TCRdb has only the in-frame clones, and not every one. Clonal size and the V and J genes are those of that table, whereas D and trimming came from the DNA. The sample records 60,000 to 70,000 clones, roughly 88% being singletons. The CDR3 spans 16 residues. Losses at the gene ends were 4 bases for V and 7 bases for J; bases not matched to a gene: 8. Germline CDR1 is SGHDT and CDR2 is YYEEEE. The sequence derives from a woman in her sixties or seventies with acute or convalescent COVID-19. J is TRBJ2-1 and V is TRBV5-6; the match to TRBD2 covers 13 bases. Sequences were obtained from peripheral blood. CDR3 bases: TGTGCCAGCAGCCGCCGTGGACTAGCGGGAGTGAATGAGCAGTTCTTC. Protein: CASSRRGLAGVNEQFF.